This entry concerns a single T cell receptor (beta chain). Its antigen is undetermined. The CDR3 is 14 amino acids. Trimming removed 2 bases from V and 1 base from J, with 5 bases in between. Germline assignment: CDR1 SGHVS and CDR2 FNYEAQ. The data derive from a study of cytomegalovirus exposure and HLA in healthy donors. Looking at the study overall: Ancestry clustering placed around 81% of a few hundred genotyped donors in the Caucasian-associated cluster.

The PCR ran on 60 Vbeta and 13 Jbeta primers. Produced via immunoSEQ multiplex PCR; TCRdb's table is partial and in-frame only. The sample lists 95,000 to 100,000 clones, 65% to 75% occurring once. Study-wide points: Later analysis identified a missense DCLRE1C variant that was linked to TCR beta V- and J-gene trimming. A further, later analysis showed that HLA-associated TCR beta chains (compared with equally common others) were more clonally expanded. Among donors in an Asian-associated ancestry cluster, a later analysis reportedly found fewer N-insertions than the approximately 670-donor mean.

The TCR originated in a woman aged 40 to 50 in good health and CMV-seronegative. The rearrangement joins TRBV7-6 to TRBJ1-4, with a tentative D call TRBD1 (5 bases). Sequenced: PBMCs. The CDR3 bases are TGTGCCAGCAGCTTACAGGGAACTAATGAAAAACTGTTTTTT. Protein: CASSLQGTNEKLFF. Complete variable domain (other parts from reference TRBV7-6 and TRBJ1-4): GAGVSQSPRYKVTKRGQDVALRCDPISGHVSLYWYRQALGQGPEFLTYFNYEAQQDKSGLPNDRFSAERPEGSISTLTIQRTEQRDSAMYRCASSLQGTNEKLFFGSGTQLSVL.